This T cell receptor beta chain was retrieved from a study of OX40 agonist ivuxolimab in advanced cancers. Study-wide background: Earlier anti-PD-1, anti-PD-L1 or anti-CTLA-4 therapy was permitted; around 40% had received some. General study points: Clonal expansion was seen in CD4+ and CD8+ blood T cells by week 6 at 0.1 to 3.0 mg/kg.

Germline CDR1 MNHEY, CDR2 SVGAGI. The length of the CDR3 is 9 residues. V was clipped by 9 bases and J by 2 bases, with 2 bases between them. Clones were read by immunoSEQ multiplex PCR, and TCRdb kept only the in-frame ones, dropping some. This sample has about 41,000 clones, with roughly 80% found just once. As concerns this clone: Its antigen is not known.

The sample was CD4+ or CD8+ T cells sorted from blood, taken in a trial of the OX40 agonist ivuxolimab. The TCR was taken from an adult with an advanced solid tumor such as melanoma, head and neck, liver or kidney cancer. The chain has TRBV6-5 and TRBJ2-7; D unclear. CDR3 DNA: TGTGCCAGACCCTACGAGCAGTACTTC. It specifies CARPYEQYF.